The clone carrying this T cell receptor (beta chain) was detected ten times or more. Its antigen is still unknown. The sample originates from a study of identical twins. Study outcomes and limitations: Out-of-frame alpha sequences common to twins exhibited a surplus of low generation probability. Within cord blood, abundant beta clonotypes carried fewer insertions, but memory repertoires showed no such trend.

TCRdb passed the 5' RACE reads through MiXCR, listing each CDR3 protein once. The sample contains 200,000 to 250,000 distinct CDR3 sequences, about 10% of which appear only once. Only healthy Caucasians were enrolled as donors. The V gene's germline CDR1 is SGHDN and CDR2 FVKESK. With 2 bases removed from V and 1 base from J, the gap between germline ends came to 2 bases. The CDR3 has 12 amino acids. Specimen: memory T cells sorted from blood. This sequence originates from a middle-aged man in good health. The V call is TRBV14, the J call TRBJ1-1; D is uncertain. CDR3 DNA: TGTGCCAGCAGCCAAAGGAACACTGAAGCTTTCTTT. Residues: CASSQRNTEAFF.